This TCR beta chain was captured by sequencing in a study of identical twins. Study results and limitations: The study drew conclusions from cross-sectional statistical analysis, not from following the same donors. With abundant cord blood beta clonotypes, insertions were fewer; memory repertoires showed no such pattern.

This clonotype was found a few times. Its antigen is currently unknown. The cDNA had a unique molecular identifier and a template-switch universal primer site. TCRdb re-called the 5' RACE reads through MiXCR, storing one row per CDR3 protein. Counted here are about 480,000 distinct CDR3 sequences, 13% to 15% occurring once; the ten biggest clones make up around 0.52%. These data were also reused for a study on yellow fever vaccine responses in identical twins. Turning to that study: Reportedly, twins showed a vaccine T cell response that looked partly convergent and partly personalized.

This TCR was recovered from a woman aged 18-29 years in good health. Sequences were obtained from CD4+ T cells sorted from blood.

As DNA, the CDR3 is TGTGCCAGCAGTGAGGAGCGGACCATATTGATCGGTGAGCAGTTCTTC. It yields the protein CASSEERTILIGEQFF. The chain uses TRBV6-1 and TRBJ2-1; perhaps TRBD2 as D (5 bases). Trimming stripped 3 bases from V and 9 bases from J, with 21 bases between. The CDR3 is 16 residues long. Germline V gene sequence: CDR1 MNHNS, CDR2 SASEGT.